The 30 T cell receptor beta chains listed next were all sequenced from one sample in a study of siplizumab effects on memory and regulatory T cells. The assay was immunoSEQ multiplex PCR, and TCRdb's table has in-frame clones only and misses some. The table records 65,000 to 70,000 clones, approximately 88% of them present only once. Sequencing input: Tregs sorted from blood. The receptors stem from a human donor in good health.

The chain carries TRBV28 and TRBJ1-1; TRBD1 is a possible D gene (5 bases). Germline CDR1 is MDHEN and CDR2 is SYDVKM. The CDR3 is made up of 15 amino acids. V was cut by 6 bases and J by 1 base, with 15 bases left in between. The CDR3 region is CASSVYVGANTEAFF. The DNA of the CDR3 is TGTGCCAGCAGCGTTTATGTCGGGGCGAACACTGAAGCTTTCTTT.

The gene calls are TRBV20-1 and TRBJ2-7; tentative D call: TRBD2 (5 bases). CDR1 is DFQATT, CDR2 SNEGSKA, per germline (reference sequence). V gave up 2 bases and J gave up 6 bases, with 8 bases separating them. The CDR3 extends over 11 amino acids. The CDR3 nucleotides are TGCAGTGCTAGAAGGACTGGCGAGCAGTACTTC. This translates into CSARRTGEQYF.

The chain employs TRBV7-9 and TRBJ1-2; tentatively, D is TRBD1 (5 bases). V was pared by 5 bases and J by 7 bases, with 14 bases between. The V gene's germline CDR1 is SEHNR and CDR2 FQNEAQ (reference sequence). This CDR3 is built from 13 residues. Written as DNA, the CDR3 is TGTGCCAGCAGCGCCCTCGACAGTTCTGGCTACACCTTC. Protein product: CASSALDSSGYTF.

The chain is built from TRBV14 and TRBJ2-5; 10 nucleotides match TRBD2. The CDR3 length is 16 residues. Germline V gene sequence: CDR1 SGHDN, CDR2 FVKESK. The ends lost 2 bases at V and 4 bases at J; junction bases unmatched: 7. CDR3 DNA: TGTGCCAGCAGCCAATATTATGAGCGGGAGGGAGAGACCCAGTACTTC. This sequence encodes CASSQYYEREGETQYF.

The genes are TRBV6-1 and TRBJ2-1; tentatively, D is TRBD2 (5 bases). The CDR3 has 14 residues. Germline lookup yields CDR1 MNHNS and CDR2 SASEGT. The V gene lost 7 bases and the J gene lost 0 bases, with 10 bases spanning the gap. CDR3 sequence reads: CASKSGSSYNEQFF. The CDR3 DNA follows: TGTGCCAGCAAATCGGGGAGCTCCTACAATGAGCAGTTCTTC.

The V call is TRBV6-6, the J call TRBJ2-7, with D possibly called TRBD1 or TRBD2 (5 bases each). CDR3 size: 11 residues. Germline assignment: CDR1 MNHNY and CDR2 SVGAGI (reference sequence). V lost 6 bases, J lost 6 bases, and 9 bases lay in between. The CDR3 loop is CASRGRGEQYF. The CDR3 DNA reads TGTGCCAGCAGGGGACGGGGCGAGCAGTACTTC.

The J gene is TRBJ2-2, the V gene TRBV11-3; TRBD2 might be the D (5 bases). This CDR3 is 17 amino acids long. V lost 4 bases and J lost 4, with 19 bases in between. CDR1 is SGHNT and CDR2 is YENEEA in the germline V gene. CDR3 nucleotide sequence: TGTGCCAGCAGCTCCGGAGGAGGCGGGTCGCTCACCGGGGAGCTGTTTTTT. Its protein is CASSSGGGGSLTGELFF.

The V call is TRBV5-6, the J call TRBJ2-3; the D is unclear. The V gene lost 0 bases and the J gene lost 6 bases, with 11 bases spanning the gap. The germline V gene encodes CDR1 SGHDT and CDR2 YYEEEE. The CDR3 contains 14 residues. The CDR3, as DNA: TGTGCCAGCAGCTTGGTGTCCCGGCAGGATACGCAGTATTTT. Translated: CASSLVSRQDTQYF.

V is TRBV14 and J is TRBJ2-1, with TRBD1 identical over 8 bases. CDR1 SGHDN and CDR2 FVKESK come from the germline V gene. Trimming cost V 4 bases and J 9 bases; bases outside gene matches: 8. The CDR3 consists of 14 residues. For the CDR3, the DNA is TGTGCCAGCAGCCTCCTGGACAGGGCAGCTGAGCAGTTCTTC. Translation gives CASSLLDRAAEQFF.

The chain combines TRBV27 with TRBJ2-1, with D maybe TRBD2 (6 bases). CDR3 length equals 16 residues. Looked up from germline, CDR1 is MNHEY and CDR2 is SMNVEV (reference sequence). The V end lost 5 bases, the J end lost 0 bases, and 14 bases lay between the germline ends. The CDR3 loop is CASSTSGTLSYNEQFF. Here the CDR3 DNA reads TGTGCCAGCAGTACCTCCGGGACTCTCTCCTACAATGAGCAGTTCTTC.

The chain is built from TRBV29-1 and TRBJ2-7; D assignment may be TRBD1 or TRBD2 (5 bases each). Germline V CDR1 and CDR2: SQVTM, ANQGSEA. This CDR3 contains 12 residues. The V end was cut by 4 bases, the J end by 6 bases, with 13 bases between. CDR3 bases: TGCAGCGTTGCAAATACAGGAGGCGAGCAGTACTTC. Its protein is CSVANTGGEQYF.

The chain has TRBV7-9 and TRBJ2-5; 8 nucleotides agree with TRBD2. From germline, CDR1 is SEHNR and CDR2 FQNEAQ (reference sequence). J lost 2 bases, V lost 4 bases, and 9 bases had no gene match. The CDR3 extends over 16 amino acids. CDR3 bases: TGTGCCAGCAGCTCGCTGATTAGCGGGATTCAAGAGACCCAGTACTTC. Residues: CASSSLISGIQETQYF.

This clone was counted a single time. The V gene is TRBV5-1, the J gene TRBJ2-5, with TRBD2 as a possible D gene (5 bases). Germline V CDR1 and CDR2: SGHRS, YFSETQ. V was pared by 0 bases and J by 5 bases, with 11 bases between. CDR3 length equals 14 residues. The DNA of the CDR3 is TGCGCCAGCAGCTTGGCTTCCGGGAAGGAGACCCAGTACTTC. The encoded protein is CASSLASGKETQYF.

The V gene is TRBV28, the J gene TRBJ1-5, with 7 bases identical to TRBD1. After removal of 8 bases from V and 1 base from J, the junction contained 11 bases not matched to a gene. The CDR3 is 16 amino acids. Germline V gene data show CDR1 as MDHEN and CDR2 as SYDVKM. Here the CDR3 DNA reads TGTGCCAGCGGATTCTTAGGGGGCTTAAGCAATCAGCCCCAGCATTTT. The encoded protein is CASGFLGGLSNQPQHF.

The chain employs TRBV7-9 and TRBJ1-3; the match to TRBD1 covers 8 bases. With 1 base clipped from V and 4 bases from J, the junction kept 3 bases outside the gene matches. This CDR3 has 15 amino acids. Germline loops: CDR1 SEHNR, CDR2 FQNEAQ (reference sequence). The CDR3 loop is CASSLVTGAGNTIYF. The CDR3 coding sequence is TGTGCCAGCAGCTTAGTGACAGGGGCAGGAAACACCATATATTTT. The full variable domain, with the rest looked up from reference TRBV7-9 and TRBJ1-3, is DTGVSQNPRHKITKRGQNVTFRCDPISEHNRLYWYRQTLGQGPEFLTYFQNEAQLEKSRLLSDRFSAERPKGSFSTLEIQRTEQGDSAMYLCASSLVTGAGNTIYFGEGSWLTVV.

V and J are TRBV5-4 and TRBJ2-1; D perhaps matches TRBD2 (6 bases). Trimming shortened V by 4 bases and J by 0 bases, and 14 bases separated the two germline ends. CDR3 length: 16 amino acids. The germline CDR1 and CDR2 sequences are SGHNT and YYREEE (reference sequence). The CDR3 is CASSDILAPSYNEQFF. The CDR3 DNA reads TGTGCCAGCAGCGACATACTAGCTCCCTCCTACAATGAGCAGTTCTTC.

The sample holds one count of this clone. This chain uses TRBV9 with TRBJ2-2, with D possibly TRBD2 on 6 matching bases. Germline V CDR1 and CDR2: SGDLS, YYNGEE. Trimming removed 4 bases from V and 6 bases from J, with 16 bases in between. The CDR3 is 15 amino acids. The CDR3 DNA reads as TGTGCCAGCAGCTCGACTAGTATTTTCGCCGGGGAGCTGTTTTTT. Translated: CASSSTSIFAGELFF.

The chain combines TRBV29-1 with TRBJ2-2; a weak D match, TRBD1 (5 bases). V gave up 7 bases and J gave up 6 bases, with 15 bases separating them. The CDR3 totals 13 residues. CDR1 is SQVTM and CDR2 is ANQGSEA in the germline V gene. CDR3 loop: CSAQTEAAGELFF. The CDR3, as DNA: TGCAGCGCACAGACAGAGGCGGCCGGGGAGCTGTTTTTT.

The chain uses TRBV21-1 and TRBJ2-6. TRBV21-1 represents a pseudogene. This CDR3 has 22 residues. CDR3 in amino acids: CASSNSDPGGAEICSGANVLTF. DNA of the CDR3: TGTGCCAGCAGCAATTCTGACCCAGGGGGGGCGGAGATCTGCTCTGGGGCCAACGTCCTGACTTTC.

This chain uses TRBV29-1 with TRBJ2-3; 7 positions agree with TRBD1. Germline V gene sequence: CDR1 SQVTM, CDR2 ANQGSEA. With 3 bases clipped from V and 3 bases from J, the junction kept 6 bases outside the gene matches. The CDR3 spans 14 residues. The CDR3 reads CSVDLQGLTDTQYF. The DNA of the CDR3 is TGCAGCGTTGATTTACAGGGGTTGACAGATACGCAGTATTTT.

As for this clone: The junction differs from germline at one of its ends, possibly a read error. The genes are TRBV7-7 and TRBJ2-5, with a possible D match to TRBD2 (7 bases). This CDR3 comprises 15 residues. Germline V CDR1 and CDR2: SSHAT, FNYEAQ (reference sequence). CDR3 protein: CASSRGAGGPETQYF. The CDR3 DNA sequence: TGTGCTAGCAGCCGAGGCGCCGGGGGGCCGGAGACCCAGTACTTC.

The rearrangement uses TRBV4-1 and TRBJ2-7; TRBD1 might be the D (7 bases). Trimming took 0 bases from V and 3 from J, leaving 15 bases between them. Per the germline V gene, CDR1 is MGHRA and CDR2 is YSYEKL. This CDR3 region has 16 residues. The CDR3 is CASSQDPQGGSYEQYF. The DNA for the CDR3 is TGCGCCAGCAGCCAAGATCCCCAGGGGGGCAGCTACGAGCAGTACTTC.

This clone was observed a single time. The chain couples TRBV19 to TRBJ1-5; tentative D call: TRBD1 (5 bases). The CDR3 is 15 amino acids. The ends were cut back, 6 bases at V and 0 bases at J, with 12 bases in the middle. CDR1 LNHDA and CDR2 SQIVND come from the germline V gene (reference sequence). The DNA for the CDR3 is TGTGCCAGTAGCTGGGACGTTTATAGCAATCAGCCCCAGCATTTT. Protein: CASSWDVYSNQPQHF.

The chain combines TRBV30 with TRBJ2-2; the match to TRBD1 covers 9 bases. The CDR3 covers 16 residues. CDR1 and CDR2 (germline): GTSNPN, SVGIG (reference sequence). J lost 2 bases, V lost 4 bases, and 8 bases had no gene match. The chain's CDR3 is CAWTFGDRVNTGELFF. In nucleotides, the CDR3 is TGTGCCTGGACCTTTGGGGACAGGGTCAACACCGGGGAGCTGTTTTTT. Based on the CDR3 plus reference TRBV30 and TRBJ2-2, the full variable domain is SQTIHQWPATLVQPVGSPLSLECTVEGTSNPNLYWYRQAAGRGLQLLFYSVGIGQISSEVPQNLSASRPQDRQFILSSKKLLLSDSGFYLCAWTFGDRVNTGELFFGEGSRLTVL.

In its sample, this clone was seen a few times. V and J are TRBV7-8 and TRBJ2-1; 11 nucleotides agree with TRBD2. The J segment lost 8 bases and the V segment lost 5 bases, leaving 8 bases of the junction unmatched. This CDR3 comprises 15 residues. Germline V gives CDR1 SGHVS, CDR2 FQNEAQ. CDR3 amino acids: CASSRTSGSRYEQFF. The CDR3 DNA reads TGTGCCAGCAGCCGAACTAGCGGGAGCAGGTATGAGCAGTTCTTC. Filled out from reference TRBV7-8 and TRBJ2-1, the complete variable domain reads GAGVSQSPRYKVAKRGQDVALRCDPISGHVSLFWYQQALGQGPEFLTYFQNEAQLDKSGLPSDRFFAERPEGSVSTLKIQRTQQEDSAVYLCASSRTSGSRYEQFFGPGTRLTVL.

The chain joins TRBV23-1 to TRBJ2-7; 7 nucleotides line up with TRBD1. TRBV23-1 carries the ORF label, with uncertain function. V lost 3 bases, J lost 2 bases, and 13 bases stayed unmatched. This CDR3 spans 17 amino acids. The CDR3 loop is CASSHPSSGQRTYEQYF. CDR3 DNA: TGCGCCAGCAGTCACCCCTCTTCGGGACAGCGAACCTACGAGCAGTACTTC.

V usage is TRBV5-1 and J usage is TRBJ1-1; TRBD1 matches 8 bases. CDR3 size: 16 residues. Germline V CDR1 and CDR2: SGHRS, YFSETQ. J gave up 4 bases and V 1 base, and 9 bases lay outside the gene matches. CDR3 protein: CASSLLPGQAITEAFF. CDR3 nucleotide sequence: TGCGCCAGCAGCTTGTTACCGGGACAGGCGATCACTGAAGCTTTCTTT.

J is TRBJ2-3 and V is TRBV20-1; TRBD2 matches 8 bases. Per germline, CDR1 DFQATT and CDR2 SNEGSKA (reference sequence). The CDR3 length is 11 residues. The CDR3, as DNA: TGCGTAGCGGGAATCACAGATACGCAGTATTTT. Translating it yields CVAGITDTQYF.

This chain links TRBV12-5 with TRBJ1-2; D gene uncertain. The CDR3 contains 15 residues. Germline V gene lookup returns CDR1 LGHNT and CDR2 FRNRAP. Trimming shortened V by 3 bases and J by 7 bases, and 18 bases separated the two germline ends. The CDR3 loop reads CASGFPGPYPGGYTF. The CDR3 nucleotides read TGTGCTAGTGGTTTCCCCGGGCCCTACCCAGGTGGCTACACCTTC. Complete variable domain (other parts from reference TRBV12-5 and TRBJ1-2): DARVTQTPRHKVTEMGQEVTMRCQPILGHNTVFWYRQTMMQGLELLAYFRNRAPLDDSGMPKDRFSAEMPDATLATLKIQPSEPRDSAVYFCASGFPGPYPGGYTFGSGTRLTVV.

The chain employs TRBV9 and TRBJ2-1; 8 bases align to TRBD2. In germline, CDR1 is SGDLS, CDR2 YYNGEE. V trimming: 4 bases; J trimming: 8 bases; junction bases outside the gene matches: 11. The CDR3 extends over 15 amino acids. Written as DNA, the CDR3 is TGTGCCAGCAGCCCCACGGGACTAGAGATATATGAGCAGTTCTTC. Translation: CASSPTGLEIYEQFF.